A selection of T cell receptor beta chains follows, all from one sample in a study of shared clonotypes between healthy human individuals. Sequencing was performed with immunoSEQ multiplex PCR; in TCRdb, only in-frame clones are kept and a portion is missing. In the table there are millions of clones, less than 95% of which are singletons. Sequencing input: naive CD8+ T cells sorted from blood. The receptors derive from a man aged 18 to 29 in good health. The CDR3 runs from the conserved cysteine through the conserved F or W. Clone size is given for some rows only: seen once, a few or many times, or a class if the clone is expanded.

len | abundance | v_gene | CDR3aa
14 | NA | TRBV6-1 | CASSATVFSDEQYF
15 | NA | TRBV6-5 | CASRAASSYNSPLHF
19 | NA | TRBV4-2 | CASSQDGRIGQGLLYGYTF
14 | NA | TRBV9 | CASSVAGVTGELFF
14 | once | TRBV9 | CASSAGGLAYEQYF
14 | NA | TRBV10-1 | CASRGGDSNQPQHF
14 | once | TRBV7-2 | CASSFGGSSYEQYF
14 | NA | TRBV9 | CASSVGGEPYGYTF
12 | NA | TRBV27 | CASSGDSLEQYF
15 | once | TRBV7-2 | CASSLGGGPQETQYF
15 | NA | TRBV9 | CASSVDGGVSETQYF
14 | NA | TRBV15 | CATSSIQGTGELFF
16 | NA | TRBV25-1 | CASSLDSGRVGNEQFF
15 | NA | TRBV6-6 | CASSWPGGWNTEAFF
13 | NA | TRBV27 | CASSPYNTYEQYF
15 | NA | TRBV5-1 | CASSLGDDSGNTIYF
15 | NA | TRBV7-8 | CASSTAGTGGYEQYF
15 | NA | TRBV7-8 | CASSLEIPGAQPQHF
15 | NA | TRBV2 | CASIKAPDFYNEQFF
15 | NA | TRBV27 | CASSLSMGVNEKLFF
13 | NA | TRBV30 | CAGLSGSSYEQYF
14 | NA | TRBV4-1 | CASSQGPGGDEQFF
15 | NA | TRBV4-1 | CASSQVGGQLEKLFF
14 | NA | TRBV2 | CASSEGGGNSPLHF
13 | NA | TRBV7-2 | CASRLTSGYEQYF
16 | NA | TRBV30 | CAWSGPGHRRITEAFF
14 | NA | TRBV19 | CASSIDRSSYEQYF
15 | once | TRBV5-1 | CASSLAGGIRETQYF
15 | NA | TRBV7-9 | CASSLAGRDSYEQYF
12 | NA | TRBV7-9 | CASSRGGQPQHF
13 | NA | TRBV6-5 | CASSYSEGDGYTF
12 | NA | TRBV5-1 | CASSEVNTEAFF
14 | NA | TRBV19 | CASIGTTWDTEAFF
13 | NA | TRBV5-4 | CASSLGLGLADDF
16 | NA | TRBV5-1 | CASSLERGGGTDTQYF
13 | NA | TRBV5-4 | CASSFSSTYEQYF
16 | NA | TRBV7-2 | CASSFLGFPETGELFF
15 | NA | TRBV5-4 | CASSWDTSRIGELFF
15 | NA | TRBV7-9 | CASSFPKAGTDTQYF
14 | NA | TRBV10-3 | CAISYENRDTEAFF
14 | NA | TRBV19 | CASSIQGGGNEQFF
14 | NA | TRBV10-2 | CATGEGGVSIGYTF